This is a list of T cell receptor beta chains from one sample in a study of cytomegalovirus exposure and HLA in healthy donors. The protocol was immunoSEQ multiplex PCR, while the TCRdb copy is restricted to in-frame clones and leaves out a portion. This sample has 150,000 or so clones, with about 85% found just once. Sequencing used PBMCs. The receptors here all came from a man aged 18 to 30 in good health and CMV-seropositive. Each CDR3 is given with its conserved first and last residue. A D gene is named only where the DNA matches it firmly. Clone size is given for some rows only: seen once, a few or many times, or a class if the clone is expanded.

j_call v_call d_call clone_size cdr3_aa cdr3_nt
TRBJ2-2 TRBV2 TRBD1 . CASKRDSNTGELFF TGTGCCAGCAAGAGGGACAGTAACACCGGGGAGCTGTTTTTT
TRBJ1-3 TRBV5-8 TRBD1 few CASSRGTGRGNTIYF TGTGCCAGCAGCCGGGGGACAGGGAGAGGAAACACCATATATTTT
TRBJ2-4 TRBV4-1 . once CASANGLLAKNIQYF TGCGCCAGTGCAAACGGGTTATTAGCCAAAAACATTCAGTACTTC
TRBJ1-3 TRBV5-1 . . CASSLPGGNTIYF TGCGCCAGCAGCTTGCCAGGGGGAAACACCATATATTTT
TRBJ1-3 TRBV2 . . CASRASGNTIYF TGTGCCAGCAGGGCCTCTGGAAACACCATATATTTT
TRBJ2-1 TRBV9 TRBD2 . CASSVASGAGGTYNEQFF TGTGCCAGCAGCGTAGCTTCCGGAGCGGGGGGGACCTACAATGAGCAGTTCTTC
TRBJ1-6 TRBV15 . . CATSFLGGSYNSPLHF TGTGCCACCAGCTTTCTAGGGGGCTCCTATAATTCACCCCTCCACTTT
TRBJ2-7 TRBV5-6 . . CASSFGRGLYEQYF TGTGCCAGCAGCTTCGGCAGGGGTCTTTACGAGCAGTACTTC
TRBJ2-1 TRBV6-1 . . CASSSNNEQFF TGTGCCAGCAGTAGCAACAATGAGCAGTTCTTC
TRBJ1-1 TRBV19 . . CASSFGGWTEAFF TGTGCCAGTAGTTTCGGGGGTTGGACTGAAGCTTTCTTT
TRBJ1-3 TRBV28 . . CASSLPSSGNTIYF TGTGCCAGCAGTTTACCCAGCTCTGGAAACACCATATATTTT
TRBJ2-5 TRBV7-6 . . CASTQGVDEQETQYF TGTGCCAGCACCCAAGGGGTTGACGAACAAGAGACCCAGTACTTC
TRBJ2-1 TRBV4-1 . . CASSTTGRLRNEQFF TGCGCCAGCAGCACGACAGGTCGGCTGAGGAATGAGCAGTTCTTC
TRBJ1-5 TRBV6-6 . few CASSRTGGAQPQHF TGTGCCAGCAGCCGTACAGGTGGAGCCCAGCCCCAGCATTTT
TRBJ2-3 TRBV4-3 TRBD1 . CASSHGQGATDTQYF TGCGCCAGCAGCCACGGACAGGGGGCAACAGATACGCAGTATTTT
TRBJ1-2 TRBV7-2 . . CASSFTQGWNYGYTF TGTGCCAGCAGCTTTACTCAGGGCTGGAACTATGGCTACACCTTC
TRBJ1-2 TRBV11-3 TRBD1 . CASSPGTGMDGYTF TGTGCCAGCAGCCCAGGGACAGGGATGGATGGCTACACCTTC
TRBJ2-3 TRBV10-1 . . CASREGLTDTQYF TGCGCCAGCAGGGAGGGACTCACGGATACGCAGTATTTT
TRBJ1-6 TRBV18 . . CASSPNGVGSPLHF TGTGCCAGCTCACCCAACGGAGTGGGTTCACCCCTCCACTTT
TRBJ1-5 TRBV7-9 . . CASSPSGGTVNQPQHF TGTGCCAGCAGCCCCTCGGGGGGCACGGTCAATCAGCCCCAGCATTTT
TRBJ2-7 TRBV5-6 . . CASSYNYEQYF TGTGCCAGCAGCTACAACTACGAGCAGTACTTC
TRBJ2-6 TRBV27 . few CASSPQGRGANGLTF TGTGCCAGCAGTCCACAGGGGCGGGGGGCCAACGGCCTGACTTTC
TRBJ2-7 TRBV4-2 TRBD2 . CASSQERGGRYEQYF TGTGCCAGCAGCCAAGAGCGGGGGGGCCGGTACGAGCAGTACTTC
TRBJ1-3 TRBV7-2 . . CASSLARGRHSGNTIYF TGTGCCAGCAGCTTAGCAAGGGGCCGCCACTCTGGAAACACCATATATTTT
TRBJ2-4 TRBV29-1 TRBD1 . CSVADRGRRENSQYF TGCAGCGTGGCGGACAGGGGGCGTCGGGAAAACAGTCAGTACTTC
TRBJ1-2 TRBV29-1 . . CSVESTQGVHGYTF TGCAGCGTTGAATCGACGCAGGGCGTCCATGGCTACACCTTC
TRBJ2-7 TRBV18 . . CASSLTAQGYEQYF TGTGCCAGCTCACTTACAGCACAGGGCTACGAGCAGTACTTC
TRBJ2-3 TRBV19 TRBD2 . CASSIDPPSGGATDTQYF TGTGCCAGTAGTATAGACCCCCCTAGCGGGGGGGCGACAGATACGCAGTATTTT
TRBJ1-1 TRBV7-9 . few CASSPPGSTEAFF TGTGCCAGCAGCCCCCCAGGTAGCACTGAAGCTTTCTTT
TRBJ2-3 TRBV13 . . CARNPEGDTQYF TGTGCCAGAAATCCGGAGGGAGATACGCAGTATTTT
TRBJ1-1 TRBV7-9 . many CASSFARTVLGQSRTEAFF TGTGCCAGCAGCTTCGCTCGGACAGTCCTAGGCCAGAGTAGAACTGAAGCTTTCTTT
TRBJ1-2 TRBV7-3 TRBD1 . CASSPRGGTGSGGYTF TGTGCCAGCAGCCCTAGGGGAGGGACAGGGTCAGGCGGCTACACCTTC
TRBJ1-1 TRBV30 TRBD1 . CAWRIQGAGAEAFF TGTGCCTGGAGAATACAGGGGGCAGGGGCTGAAGCTTTCTTT
TRBJ1-1 TRBV29-1 . . CSVVQGLTEAFF TGCAGCGTTGTTCAGGGACTCACTGAAGCTTTCTTT
TRBJ2-1 TRBV7-6 TRBD2 . CASSLFGLAANEQFF TGTGCCAGCAGCTTATTCGGACTAGCAGCCAATGAGCAGTTCTTC
TRBJ2-7 TRBV14 TRBD2 . CASSQGAGVPYEQYF TGTGCCAGCAGCCAAGGTGCGGGGGTCCCCTACGAGCAGTACTTC
TRBJ2-6 TRBV5-4 . . CASSFGQTPGSGANGLTF TGTGCCAGCAGCTTCGGACAGACCCCCGGCTCTGGGGCCAACGGCCTGACTTTC
TRBJ1-6 TRBV4-3 TRBD1 few CASSQGDRGTPLHF TGCGCCAGCAGCCAAGGCGACAGGGGAACACCCCTCCACTTT
TRBJ1-1 TRBV7-3 . once CASSLGHANTEAFF TGTGCCAGCAGCTTAGGGCACGCGAACACTGAAGCTTTCTTT
TRBJ1-1 TRBV7-2 TRBD1 . CASSQGTEAEAFF TGTGCCAGCAGCCAGGGGACAGAGGCTGAAGCTTTCTTT
TRBJ2-7 TRBV6-5 . . CASTGSSYEQYF TGTGCCAGCACGGGGAGCTCCTACGAGCAGTACTTC
TRBJ1-4 TRBV10-3 TRBD1 few CAISESGQGNEKLFF TGTGCCATCAGTGAGTCGGGACAGGGAAATGAAAAACTGTTTTTT
TRBJ1-1 TRBV7-2 . . CASSPAAVTEAFF TGTGCCAGCAGCCCCGCGGCAGTCACTGAAGCTTTCTTT
TRBJ1-1 TRBV9 TRBD1 . CASSVPPPGRGDTEAFF TGTGCCAGCAGCGTACCCCCCCCCGGCAGGGGGGACACTGAAGCTTTCTTT
TRBJ2-2 TRBV9 . . CASRADYNTGELFF TGTGCCAGCAGGGCGGACTATAACACCGGGGAGCTGTTTTTT
TRBJ2-1 TRBV5-1 TRBD2 . CASALTGTSGDHEQFF TGCGCCAGCGCGCTAACCGGGACTAGCGGGGACCATGAGCAGTTCTTC
TRBJ1-1 TRBV7-2 TRBD1 . CASSLTGGRDEAFF TGTGCCAGCAGCCTGACAGGGGGACGGGATGAAGCTTTCTTT
TRBJ1-6 TRBV6-5 . . CASSRGTYNSPLHF TGTGCCAGCAGTAGAGGGACCTATAATTCACCCCTCCACTTT
TRBJ2-2 TRBV30 TRBD2 . CAWSVLAGGPTGELFF TGTGCCTGGAGTGTTTTAGCGGGGGGCCCCACCGGGGAGCTGTTTTTT
TRBJ1-4 TRBV15 TRBD1 . CATSRRGEIKKLFF TGTGCCACCAGCCGCAGGGGGGAGATTAAAAAACTGTTTTTT
TRBJ2-2 TRBV6-6 . . CASSGAGELFF TGTGCCAGCAGTGGAGCCGGGGAGCTGTTTTTT
TRBJ2-4 TRBV5-6 TRBD1 . CASSFRTGALSAKNIQYF TGTGCCAGCAGCTTCCGGACAGGGGCATTATCGGCCAAAAACATTCAGTACTTC
TRBJ1-1 TRBV11-2 . . CASSSVATGGWGTEAFF TGTGCCAGCAGCTCGGTGGCTACAGGTGGATGGGGCACTGAAGCTTTCTTT
TRBJ1-2 TRBV27 . . CASATDANYGYTF TGTGCCAGCGCGACAGATGCTAACTATGGCTACACCTTC